The rows below give T cell receptor beta chains drawn from one sample of a study of blood T cell repertoires in COVID-19. Clones were sequenced by immunoSEQ multiplex PCR, and TCRdb holds only the in-frame ones, with some missing. The data contain around 500,000 clones, 88% of them singletons. Material: PBMCs or T cells enriched from blood (not recorded which). All receptors come from a woman aged 55-70 years who had recovered from COVID-19. Each CDR3 is given with its conserved first and last residue. A D gene is named only where the DNA matches it firmly. Clone sizes are given selectively: once, few, many, or a class where the clone is expanded.

J gene	CDR3 length	clone size	D gene	V gene	CDR3 protein	CDR3 DNA
TRBJ1-1	17	once	NA	TRBV21-1	CASSKIWRGAENTEAFF	TGTGCCAGCAGCAAAATTTGGAGGGGCGCGGAGAACACTGAAGCTTTCTTT
TRBJ1-6	16	NA	TRBD1	TRBV5-1	CASSSKGAVNNSPLHF	TGCGCCAGCAGCTCGAAGGGGGCTGTCAATAATTCACCCCTCCACTTT
TRBJ1-5	16	NA	NA	TRBV2	CASSVLGQYSNQPQHF	TGTGCCAGCAGTGTTCTCGGACAGTATAGCAATCAGCCCCAGCATTTT
TRBJ1-6	16	once	NA	TRBV28	CASSLSGSSYNSPLHF	TGTGCCAGCAGTTTATCGGGGAGCTCCTATAATTCACCCCTCCACTTT
TRBJ2-1	16	NA	TRBD1	TRBV7-6	CASTSSGQGAYNEQFF	TGTGCCAGCACCTCATCCGGACAGGGAGCCTACAATGAGCAGTTCTTC
TRBJ1-2	13	NA	TRBD1	TRBV12-3/TRBV12-4	CASSRDRVGGYTF	TGTGCCAGCAGCCGGGACAGGGTGGGTGGCTACACCTTC
TRBJ1-1	13	NA	TRBD1	TRBV11-3	CASRPGTGVEAFF	TGTGCCAGCAGGCCCGGGACAGGGGTTGAAGCTTTCTTT
TRBJ1-1	14	once	NA	TRBV19	CASSLTDRNTEAFF	TGTGCCAGTAGTCTAACGGACAGGAACACTGAAGCTTTCTTT
TRBJ1-1	11	NA	TRBD1	TRBV14	CARSGQREAFF	TGTGCCAGGTCGGGACAGCGGGAAGCTTTCTTT
TRBJ2-2	17	once	TRBD1	TRBV3-1/TRBV3-2	CASSQDLGRTGGGELFF	TGTGCCAGCAGCCAAGATCTAGGGAGGACAGGGGGCGGGGAGCTGTTTTTT
TRBJ2-1	16	NA	NA	TRBV28	CASSYQRGSSYNEQFF	TGTGCCAGCAGTTACCAAAGGGGAAGCTCCTACAATGAGCAGTTCTTC
TRBJ1-2	18	NA	NA	TRBV2	CASSADRLGLSLGYGYTF	TGTGCCAGCAGTGCTGACAGGCTTGGGCTCTCTCTCGGCTATGGCTACACCTTC
TRBJ2-1	11	NA	NA	TRBV14	CASSQGGEQFF	TGTGCCAGCAGTCAGGGGGGTGAGCAGTTCTTC
TRBJ1-1	15	NA	NA	TRBV3-1/TRBV3-2	CASSLLGGLNTEAFF	TGTGCCAGCAGCCTCCTAGGGGGACTGAACACTGAAGCTTTCTTT